These 31 T cell receptor beta chains came from one sample sequenced in a study of T-cell reconstitution after alpha-beta-depleted transplantation in children. A TCRbeta library incorporating unique molecular identifiers was prepared. Via MiXCR, TCRdb re-called the PCR reads, giving one row per CDR3 protein. The table lists about 610,000 distinct CDR3 sequences, 10% of them singletons. Sample: PBMCs from the stem cell graft donor, taken from the stem cell graft. These receptors were taken from a human donor who donated a stem cell graft to a child with acute myeloid leukemia.

The chain recombines TRBV3-1 with TRBJ2-7, with a possible D match to TRBD1 (6 bases). Germline lookup yields CDR1 LGHDT and CDR2 YNNKEL (reference sequence). V lost 1 base and J lost 4, with 14 bases in between. The CDR3 loop spans 15 amino acids. The CDR3 DNA is TGTGCCAGCAGCCAAGGGGGGCTACTAGTGTACGAGCAGTACTTC. Its translation is CASSQGGLLVYEQYF.

In its sample, this clonotype was seen a few times. In DNA form, the CDR3 reads TGTGCCAGCAGTTTAGCGCTCGGGAGGGCCGAGGAGACCCAGTACTTC. Protein sequence: CASSLALGRAEETQYF. The rearrangement links TRBV12-3 or TRBV12-4 to TRBJ2-5, with TRBD2 identical over 8 bases. The CDR3 is made up of 16 amino acids. The junction had 8 bases not matched to a gene; V was cut back by 0 bases and J by 5 bases.

This clonotype was recorded many times. The chain links TRBV12-3 or TRBV12-4 to TRBJ2-7, with D possibly called TRBD1 or TRBD2 (6 bases each). The CDR3 runs 14 residues. Trimming stripped 3 bases from V and 2 bases from J, with 11 bases between. CDR3 bases: TGTGCCAGCAGTTTTGGAGGGGGGCCCTACGAGCAGTACTTC. Translating it yields CASSFGGGPYEQYF.

In its sample, this clonotype was seen many times. The gene calls are TRBV5-1 and TRBJ2-3, with D tentatively TRBD2 (5 bases). The germline V and J ends were trimmed by 1 base and 3 bases, with 6 bases remaining between them. CDR3 length equals 13 residues. From germline, CDR1 is SGHRS and CDR2 YFSETQ. CDR3 loop: CASSLRETDTQYF. In DNA, the CDR3 is TGCGCCAGCAGCTTGCGGGAAACAGATACGCAGTATTTT.

This clonotype occurred many times. This rearrangement joins TRBV28 to TRBJ1-5; maybe TRBD1 (5 bases). Trimming removed 10 bases at V and 3 bases at J, with 16 bases between. Per the germline V gene, CDR1 is MDHEN and CDR2 is SYDVKM. The CDR3 extends over 14 amino acids. The CDR3 DNA follows: TGTGCCACACGGGACCCAGGCCTCAATCAGCCCCAGCATTTT. This encodes CATRDPGLNQPQHF.

This clonotype appeared many times. The genes are TRBV25-1 and TRBJ1-6; weak D call: TRBD1 (6 bases). Per the germline V gene, CDR1 is MGHDK and CDR2 is SYGVNS. V lost 3 bases and J lost 9, with 18 bases in between. The CDR3 runs to 16 residues. The CDR3 nucleotides read TGTGCCAGCAGTGATAATCCTGGACAGTCGGGTTCACCCCTCCACTTT. It yields the protein CASSDNPGQSGSPLHF.

The V and J genes are TRBV4-3 and TRBJ2-1; the D is unclear. The CDR3 consists of 20 residues. Germline V gene data show CDR1 as LGHNA and CDR2 as YSLEER. V was trimmed by 0 bases and J by 0 bases, leaving 21 bases between them. CDR3 protein: CASSQELALLGLYSYNEQFF. In DNA form, the CDR3 reads TGCGCCAGCAGCCAAGAATTGGCACTCCTCGGGCTTTACTCCTACAATGAGCAGTTCTTC.

This clonotype has at least ten counts. The V gene is TRBV7-2, the J gene TRBJ2-7; D remains unclear. Germline CDR1 SGHTA, CDR2 FQGNSA. The V end lost 6 bases, the J end lost 2 bases, and 8 bases lay between the germline ends. The CDR3 is 12 residues long. In nucleotides, the CDR3 is TGTGCCAGCAGTTTCGGCCCCTACGAGCAGTACTTC. This translates into CASSFGPYEQYF.

This clonotype was detected only a few times. J is TRBJ2-1 and V is TRBV20-1; no firm D call. With 7 bases removed from V and 0 bases from J, the gap between germline ends came to 19 bases. CDR3 size: 16 residues. Germline V gene data show CDR1 as DFQATT and CDR2 as SNEGSKA (reference sequence). This CDR3 reads CSVRLFGLTSYNEQFF. Written as DNA, the CDR3 is TGCAGTGTCAGGCTTTTCGGTTTGACCTCCTACAATGAGCAGTTCTTC.

About this clonotype itself: One base away lies a much larger clone, so this may be a sequencing read error. In this CDR3 the conserved last residue, phenylalanine or tryptophan, is missing, so a read error is likely. The chain has TRBV10-3 and TRBJ1-1, with 7 nucleotides matching TRBD1. Germline V gene data show CDR1 as ENHRY and CDR2 as SYGVKD. This CDR3 contains 13 residues. Germline trimming cut 11 bases from V and 0 bases from J; bases unmatched to any gene: 6. The CDR3 sequence is CAVKDRVNTEAFS. The CDR3 bases are TGTGCCGTTAAAGACAGGGTGAACACTGAAGCTTTCTCT.

This clonotype has a handful of counts. The rearrangement links TRBV7-2 to TRBJ2-1; D gene unclear. Germline CDR1 reads SGHTA; CDR2 reads FQGNSA. The CDR3 totals 13 residues. V was clipped by 5 bases and J by 7 bases, with 12 bases between them. The CDR3, as DNA: TGTGCCAGCAGCCGGTCTGTCCAGAATGAGCAGTTCTTC. Residues: CASSRSVQNEQFF.

This clonotype has a count of ten or more. The chain couples TRBV4-2 to TRBJ2-5; TRBD2 matches 10 bases. Germline CDR1 is LGHNA and CDR2 is YNFKEQ. The CDR3 has 15 amino acids. The V and J ends lost 4 bases and 5 bases, in that order; junction bases with no gene match: 7. The CDR3 DNA sequence: TGTGCCAGCAGCCGATTAGCGGGAGGCGGGGAGACCCAGTACTTC. It yields the protein CASSRLAGGGETQYF.

This clonotype has only one observation. The chain recombines TRBV6-1 with TRBJ2-6; D is perhaps TRBD1 (6 bases). Germline assignment: CDR1 MNHNS and CDR2 SASEGT. The V end was cut by 7 bases, the J end by 0 bases, with 16 bases between. The length of the CDR3 is 17 residues. In nucleotides, the CDR3 is TGTGCCAGCACCCAGGACAGCTTGGGCTCTGGGGCCAACGTCCTGACTTTC. Translating it yields CASTQDSLGSGANVLTF.

The V call is TRBV6-2 or TRBV6-3, the J call TRBJ1-1; 7 positions agree with TRBD1. The germline V gene encodes CDR1 MNHEY and CDR2 SVGEGT. This CDR3 contains 16 residues. V gave up 6 bases and J gave up 0 bases; unmatched junction bases: 10. CDR3 nucleotides: TGTGCCAGCAGATGGGACAGAGCTTTTTTGAACACTGAAGCTTTCTTT. Translating it yields CASRWDRAFLNTEAFF.

The rearrangement uses TRBV7-2 and TRBJ2-1, with D maybe TRBD2 (5 bases). Germline CDR1 is SGHTA and CDR2 is FQGNSA. This CDR3 has 12 residues. Deletions cut 5 bases from V and 10 bases from J, with 12 bases between. The CDR3 nucleotides read TGTGCCAGCAGCCCGACGTGGAGGGAGCAGTTCTTC. It specifies CASSPTWREQFF.

This clonotype was counted between two and nine times. This sequence joins TRBV28 and TRBJ2-2; D may correspond to TRBD1 or TRBD2 (5 bases each). Germline V lookup: CDR1 MDHEN, CDR2 SYDVKM. The CDR3 totals 15 residues. Trimming removed 8 bases from V and 0 bases from J, with 13 bases in between. DNA of the CDR3: TGTGCCAGCTTACTTGGGGGAACGAACACCGGGGAGCTGTTTTTT. This sequence encodes CASLLGGTNTGELFF. The variable domain in full, with the rest retrieved from reference TRBV28 and TRBJ2-2, is DVKVTQSSRYLVKRTGEKVFLECVQDMDHENMFWYRQDPGLGLRLIYFSYDVKMKEKGDIPEGYSVSREKKERFSLILESASTNQTSMYLCASLLGGTNTGELFFGEGSRLTVL.

The sample holds many counts of this clonotype. The rearrangement links TRBV12-3 or TRBV12-4 to TRBJ2-7; 7 nucleotides agree with TRBD1. J lost 1 base, V lost 1 base, and 7 bases had no gene match. CDR3 size: 16 residues. The DNA of the CDR3 is TGTGCCAGCAGTTTAGAAGGGTGGGGACAGTCCTACGAGCAGTACTTC. Translated: CASSLEGWGQSYEQYF.

Details on this clonotype: Just one base apart from a much larger clone, this may be a read error. The V gene is TRBV5-1, the J gene TRBJ2-1; D is ambiguous. CDR1 and CDR2 from the germline V gene are SGHRS and YFSETQ. The CDR3 contains 12 residues. The CDR3 nucleotides read TGCGCCAGCAGCTTGGTAGAGACTGAGCGGTTCTTC. Translated, it gives CASSLVETERFF.

This clonotype was picked up a small number of times. The rearrangement links TRBV6-5 to TRBJ1-1; D not certain. Germline V lookup: CDR1 MNHEY, CDR2 SVGAGI. V was clipped by 3 bases and J by 6 bases, with 8 bases between them. This CDR3 has 12 residues. The CDR3 loop reads CASSYLVSEAFF. For the CDR3, the DNA is TGTGCCAGCAGTTATTTGGTTTCTGAAGCTTTCTTT.

This clonotype was observed at least ten times. The CDR3: CASSQDTGTSGRNNEQFF. Here the CDR3 DNA reads TGCGCCAGCAGCCAAGATACCGGTACTAGCGGGAGGAACAATGAGCAGTTCTTC. The chain couples TRBV4-3 to TRBJ2-1, with 12 nucleotides matching TRBD2. Germline lookup yields CDR1 LGHNA and CDR2 YSLEER. The CDR3 contains 18 residues. V lost 0 bases to trimming and J lost 5 bases; unmatched junction nucleotides: 8.

This clonotype was observed at least ten times. The CDR3 protein is CASSQLGLASYNEQFF. The CDR3 bases are TGCGCCAGCAGCCAACTAGGACTAGCGAGCTACAATGAGCAGTTCTTC. The chain combines TRBV4-3 with TRBJ2-1, with 9 bases lining up with TRBD2. The germline gives CDR1 LGHNA, CDR2 YSLEER. After removal of 2 bases from V and 3 bases from J, the junction contained 5 bases not matched to a gene. The length of the CDR3 is 16 residues.

The CDR3 DNA follows: TGTGCCACCAGCAGAGATGCGGCAACAGATACGCAGTATTTT. Encoded protein: CATSRDAATDTQYF. The V call is TRBV15, the J call TRBJ2-3; D remains unclear. The germline V gene encodes CDR1 LNHNV and CDR2 YYDKDF (reference sequence). This CDR3 has 14 amino acids. Deletions cut 0 bases from V and 3 bases from J, with 7 bases between.

The chain is built from TRBV12-3 or TRBV12-4 and TRBJ1-5, with D maybe TRBD1 (5 bases). Between the trimmed V and J ends, which lost 3 bases and 9 bases, there was a span of 12 bases. This CDR3 has 13 residues. The CDR3 bases are TGTGCCAGCAGTTTCGCGGTCCAGGGGCCCCAGCATTTT. It specifies CASSFAVQGPQHF.

This clonotype occurred a few times. J is TRBJ2-7 and V is TRBV15, with unresolved D. Germline-derived CDR1 and CDR2 are LNHNV and YYDKDF (reference sequence). The V gene lost 0 bases and the J gene lost 6 bases, with 12 bases spanning the gap. The CDR3 is 14 residues long. CDR3 region: CATSRDLPPSEQYF. Here the CDR3 DNA reads TGTGCCACCAGCAGAGATCTTCCCCCGAGCGAGCAGTACTTC.

This clonotype appeared many times. The chain is built from TRBV12-3 or TRBV12-4 and TRBJ1-5; D unclear. V was clipped by 3 bases and J by 0 bases, with 6 bases between them. CDR3 size: 14 residues. CDR3: CASSFLNSNQPQHF. As DNA, the CDR3 is TGTGCCAGCAGTTTTCTAAATAGCAATCAGCCCCAGCATTTT.

This clonotype was found many times. The chain links TRBV6-5 to TRBJ2-5; TRBD2 aligns across 11 bases. Trimming removed 2 bases from V and 5 bases from J; junction bases left unmatched: 10. CDR1 is MNHEY and CDR2 is SVGAGI in the germline V gene. CDR3 length: 17 amino acids. The CDR3 DNA reads TGTGCCAGCAGTTACCAACCTCCGACTAGCGGGATTGAGACCCAGTACTTC. Translation gives CASSYQPPTSGIETQYF.

The sample holds a few counts of this clonotype. The chain has TRBV7-9 and TRBJ2-7; tentative D call: TRBD2 (6 bases). The V gene's germline CDR1 is SEHNR and CDR2 FQNEAQ (reference sequence). V lost 1 base to trimming and J lost 5 bases, with 12 bases between them. This CDR3 is 14 amino acids long. This CDR3 is CASSLGASVNEQYF. CDR3 sequence (DNA): TGTGCCAGCAGCTTAGGCGCTAGCGTAAACGAGCAGTACTTC. Together with reference TRBV7-9 and TRBJ2-7, the CDR3 gives the full variable domain: DTGVSQNPRHKITKRGQNVTFRCDPISEHNRLYWYRQTLGQGPEFLTYFQNEAQLEKSRLLSDRFSAERPKGSFSTLEIQRTEQGDSAMYLCASSLGASVNEQYFGPGTRLTVT.

The chain has TRBV9 and TRBJ2-4; TRBD2 aligns across 12 bases. V gave up 3 bases and J gave up 1 base; unmatched junction bases: 8. The germline gives CDR1 SGDLS, CDR2 YYNGEE. This CDR3 has 18 residues. CDR3 in amino acids: CASSAGLAGGVAKNIQYF. DNA of the CDR3: TGTGCCAGCAGCGCGGGCCTAGCGGGAGGGGTGGCCAAAAACATTCAGTACTTC.

This clonotype was recorded many times. The chain joins TRBV3-1 to TRBJ2-3; 10 nucleotides line up with TRBD2. The CDR3 is 14 amino acids. V lost 4 bases, J lost 8 bases, and 6 bases stayed unmatched. The germline gives CDR1 LGHDT, CDR2 YNNKEL (reference sequence). CDR3 DNA: TGTGCCAGCAGCCCTAGGACTAGCGGCGGTACGCAGTATTTT. This codes for CASSPRTSGGTQYF.

This clonotype was seen a handful of times. The J gene is TRBJ1-5, the V gene TRBV28, with D perhaps TRBD1 (5 bases). Trimming removed 4 bases at V and 1 base at J, with 17 bases between. In germline, CDR1 is MDHEN, CDR2 SYDVKM. This CDR3 is 17 amino acids long. The CDR3 coding sequence is TGTGCCAGCAGTTCCCCCCCCAGGGTCAGGAGCAATCAGCCCCAGCATTTT. Its translation: CASSSPPRVRSNQPQHF. The full variable domain, in which reference TRBV28 and TRBJ1-5 provide the parts outside the CDR3, is DVKVTQSSRYLVKRTGEKVFLECVQDMDHENMFWYRQDPGLGLRLIYFSYDVKMKEKGDIPEGYSVSREKKERFSLILESASTNQTSMYLCASSSPPRVRSNQPQHFGDGTRLSIL.

CDR3 residues: CASSREGTSSYGYTF. The CDR3 region has the DNA TGTGCCAGCAGCCGAGAAGGGACTTCTAGCTATGGCTACACCTTC. The chain combines TRBV7-9 with TRBJ1-2; tentatively, D is TRBD1 (5 bases). Germline V lookup: CDR1 SEHNR, CDR2 FQNEAQ (reference sequence). Trimming cost V 5 bases and J 4 bases, with 17 bases left between them. The CDR3 runs to 15 residues.